The 10 T cell receptor beta chains below all came from one sample that was sequenced in a study of naive and memory T cell subsets. The beta constant-region primer was an equimolar mix of two oligonucleotides covering TRBC1 and TRBC2. TCRdb re-called the UMI-ligation and nested PCR reads through MiXCR, storing one row per CDR3 protein. The sample records some 87,000 distinct CDR3 sequences, roughly 7.3% being singletons. Sequences were obtained from central memory CD4+ T cells from blood. All receptors derive from a human donor in good health.

The J gene is TRBJ2-3, the V gene TRBV5-1; TRBD2 is a possible D gene (6 bases). Per germline, CDR1 SGHRS and CDR2 YFSETQ. Between the trimmed V and J ends, which lost 0 bases and 5 bases, there was a span of 10 bases. The CDR3 consists of 14 residues. CDR3 loop: CASSLERAKDTQYF. The CDR3 DNA sequence: TGCGCCAGCAGCTTGGAGCGGGCAAAAGATACGCAGTATTTT.

The table lists this clonotype with many counts. The gene calls are TRBV7-8 and TRBJ1-5; the match to TRBD1 covers 7 bases. Germline CDR1 SGHVS, CDR2 FQNEAQ. V shed 3 bases, J shed 6 bases, and the junction held 8 bases outside the gene matches. This CDR3 region has 15 residues. CDR3 sequence: CASSLIGGGGQPQHF. CDR3 nucleotides: TGTGCCAGCAGCTTGATAGGGGGCGGGGGTCAGCCCCAGCATTTT.

In its sample, this clonotype was seen many times. The rearrangement uses TRBV19 and TRBJ2-2, with D perhaps TRBD2 (5 bases). The CDR3 has 15 residues. CDR1 and CDR2 from the germline V gene are LNHDA and SQIVND (reference sequence). The V gene lost 9 bases and the J gene lost 4 bases, with 18 bases spanning the gap. The CDR3 sequence: CASTHLAAGTGELFF. The CDR3 nucleotides are TGTGCCAGCACTCACCTCGCGGCGGGCACCGGGGAGCTGTTTTTT.

V usage is TRBV21-1 and J usage is TRBJ2-2; the D call in the table, TRBD2, was not verified against the DNA. TRBV21-1 is termed a pseudogene. The CDR3 is 17 amino acids. CDR3 coding DNA: TGTGCCAGCATTCTGAGGGCCACAGATACGAACACCGGGGAGCTGTTTTTT. It yields the protein CASILRATDTNTGELFF.

This clonotype was seen repeatedly, ten times or more. The rearrangement uses TRBV18 and TRBJ1-1, with D uncertain. Germline V CDR1 and CDR2: KGHSH, LQKENI. There are 14 residues in the CDR3. Trimming removed 0 bases at V and 2 bases at J, with 7 bases between. CDR3 sequence (DNA): TGTGCCAGCTCACCACCTGTGGGTAACACTGAAGCTTTCTTT. It yields the protein CASSPPVGNTEAFF.

The chain uses TRBV25-1 and TRBJ2-3, with 11 bases lining up with TRBD2. Trimming took 3 bases from V and 2 from J; bases not matched to a gene: 4. Germline CDR1 reads MGHDK; CDR2 reads SYGVNS. The CDR3 has 16 residues. This CDR3 is CASSDHSGRATDTQYF. The CDR3 bases are TGTGCCAGCAGTGACCATAGCGGGAGGGCCACAGATACGCAGTATTTT.

CDR3 amino acids: CASSLKDRRYNEQFF. For the CDR3, the DNA is TGTGCCAGCAGTTTAAAGGACAGGCGATACAATGAGCAGTTCTTC. This chain connects TRBV12-3 or TRBV12-4 to TRBJ2-1; TRBD1 matches at 7 bases. This CDR3 is 15 amino acids long. The junction had 5 bases not matched to a gene; V was cut back by 2 bases and J by 4 bases.

This clonotype was seen many times. The rearrangement links TRBV19 to TRBJ2-7; 7 bases map to TRBD1. The CDR3 contains 15 residues. V lost 6 bases to trimming and J lost 0 bases; unmatched junction nucleotides: 8. CDR1 is LNHDA and CDR2 is SQIVND in the germline V gene (reference sequence). CDR3 in amino acids: CASSGSGQTSYEQYF. CDR3 DNA sequence: TGTGCCAGTAGCGGATCGGGACAGACCTCCTACGAGCAGTACTTC. Full variable domain (rest looked up from reference TRBV19 and TRBJ2-7): DGGITQSPKYLFRKEGQNVTLSCEQNLNHDAMYWYRQDPGQGLRLIYYSQIVNDFQKGDIAEGYSVSREKKESFPLTVTSAQKNPTAFYLCASSGSGQTSYEQYFGPGTRLTVT.

This clonotype was recorded at least ten times. The V and J genes are TRBV20-1 and TRBJ2-5; D may be TRBD2 (7 bases). The CDR3 covers 15 residues. V was pared by 7 bases and J by 5 bases, with 23 bases between. Germline V gives CDR1 DFQATT, CDR2 SNEGSKA (reference sequence). The CDR3 loop is CSGFVGGGAMETQYF. The DNA for the CDR3 is TGCAGTGGATTCGTCGGTGGGGGGGCTATGGAGACCCAGTACTTC.

V and J are TRBV12-5 and TRBJ2-2; D is unclear. The CDR3 sequence is 14 residues long. Germline CDR1 reads LGHNT; CDR2 reads FRNRAP. The germline V and J ends were trimmed by 4 bases and 0 bases, with 6 bases remaining between them. CDR3 nucleotides: TGTGCTAGTGGTTCCGAAGCGAACACCGGGGAGCTGTTTTTT. It specifies CASGSEANTGELFF.